Listed below are T cell receptor beta chains from one sample, sequenced in a study of beta chain features in type 1 diabetes. TCRdb's copy holds only in-frame clones and misses some; the assay was immunoSEQ multiplex PCR. In the table there are roughly 400,000 clones, around 15% of which are singletons. Input material: naive CD4+ T cells from blood. Receptors originate from a woman aged 18 to 35 in good health. The CDR3 runs from the conserved cysteine through the conserved F or W. D genes are given only for firm matches. Size tells how often a clone was seen (once, few, many) or the class of an expanded clone, and some rows leave it out.

d_gene	v_gene	abundance	j_gene	CDR3aa	CDR3nt
TRBD2	TRBV7-7	.	TRBJ2-1	CAIPLPGTSNDEQFF	TGTGCCATTCCCTTGCCCGGGACTAGCAACGATGAGCAGTTCTTC
.	TRBV19	.	TRBJ1-2	CASSHDLGGYTF	TGTGCCAGTAGTCATGACCTGGGCGGCTACACCTTC
.	TRBV2	.	TRBJ2-1	CASSSGLGNEQFF	TGTGCCAGCAGCTCCGGACTGGGCAATGAGCAGTTCTTC
TRBD1	TRBV7-9	few	TRBJ1-5	CASSLDRGSNQPQHF	TGTGCCAGCAGCTTAGACAGGGGAAGCAATCAGCCCCAGCATTTT
TRBD2	TRBV29-1	few	TRBJ2-5	CSVGQRLAPRETQYF	TGCAGCGTAGGACAGAGACTAGCGCCACGCGAGACCCAGTACTTC
TRBD2	TRBV7-2	.	TRBJ2-1	CASSPPGLAGYNEQFF	TGTGCCAGCAGCCCGCCGGGACTAGCGGGATACAATGAGCAGTTCTTC
TRBD2	TRBV5-4	few	TRBJ2-1	CASSFINMGLAGNNEQFF	TGTGCCAGCAGCTTCATTAATATGGGACTAGCGGGAAACAATGAGCAGTTCTTC
TRBD1	TRBV5-1	few	TRBJ2-2	CASSLEGGRTELFF	TGCGCCAGCAGCTTGGAAGGGGGCCGGACGGAGCTGTTTTTT
.	TRBV27	.	TRBJ2-1	CASSFLDSSSYNEQFF	TGTGCCAGCAGTTTCCTTGACTCGAGCTCCTACAATGAGCAGTTCTTC
.	TRBV30	few	TRBJ2-1	CAWSGLSNEQFF	TGTGCCTGGAGCGGACTCAGCAATGAGCAGTTCTTC
.	TRBV5-6	few	TRBJ2-5	CASSLDWQETQYF	TGTGCCAGCAGCTTGGACTGGCAAGAGACCCAGTACTTC
.	TRBV5-1	few	TRBJ2-6	CASSLGPVTGSSGANVLTF	TGCGCCAGCAGCTTGGGACCTGTGACAGGCAGCTCTGGGGCCAACGTCCTGACTTTC
TRBD2	TRBV6-5	few	TRBJ2-5	CASSFNSGSPETQYF	TGTGCCAGCAGTTTCAATAGCGGGAGCCCAGAGACCCAGTACTTC
TRBD2	TRBV7-6	.	TRBJ2-5	CASSLVATSGSQTQYF	TGTGCCAGCAGCTTAGTAGCGACTAGCGGTTCCCAGACCCAGTACTTC
.	TRBV29-1	few	TRBJ1-1	CSAGQNTEAFF	TGCAGCGCAGGACAGAACACTGAAGCTTTCTTT
TRBD2	TRBV28	.	TRBJ2-7	CASSTGLAGLYEQYF	TGTGCCAGCAGTACCGGACTAGCGGGCCTGTACGAGCAGTACTTC
.	TRBV7-8	few	TRBJ2-3	CASSLARGSRDTQYF	TGTGCCAGCAGCTTAGCCCGGGGTTCTAGAGATACGCAGTATTTT
TRBD1	TRBV2	few	TRBJ2-3	CASSRQGADTQYF	TGTGCCAGCAGTAGACAGGGGGCAGATACGCAGTATTTT
.	TRBV4-2	few	TRBJ2-7	CASSQESGRAYEQYF	TGTGCCAGCAGCCAAGAGTCGGGCAGGGCGTACGAGCAGTACTTC
TRBD1	TRBV2	few	TRBJ1-5	CASGTGRYQPQHF	TGTGCCAGCGGGACAGGGCGATATCAGCCCCAGCATTTT
TRBD1	TRBV19	.	TRBJ2-5	CASSSAGGLEETQYF	TGTGCCAGTAGTAGTGCAGGGGGATTGGAAGAGACCCAGTACTTC
.	TRBV28	.	TRBJ2-2	CASSISNPGELFF	TGTGCCAGCAGTATTAGTAATCCCGGGGAGCTGTTTTTT
TRBD1	TRBV30	few	TRBJ1-5	CAWRQGANNQPQHF	TGTGCCTGGAGACAGGGGGCGAACAATCAGCCCCAGCATTTT
TRBD2	TRBV5-1	few	TRBJ2-1	CASTPLADNEQFF	TGCGCCAGCACCCCTCTAGCGGACAATGAGCAGTTCTTC
TRBD1	TRBV9	few	TRBJ1-4	CASSEGRYRGLVEKLFF	TGTGCCAGCAGCGAAGGGAGATACAGGGGATTAGTTGAAAAACTGTTTTTT
.	TRBV7-9	.	TRBJ1-5	CASSLDRGNQPQHF	TGTGCCAGCAGCTTAGACCGGGGCAATCAGCCCCAGCATTTT
TRBD1	TRBV27	.	TRBJ1-2	CASSYRGLHGYTF	TGTGCCAGCAGTTACAGGGGTCTCCATGGCTACACCTTC
.	TRBV27	few	TRBJ1-4	CASSGDGGALGNEKLFF	TGTGCCAGCAGCGGAGATGGGGGGGCGCTTGGTAATGAAAAACTGTTTTTT
TRBD1	TRBV29-1	.	TRBJ2-7	CSVEGQGAYEQYF	TGCAGCGTTGAGGGACAGGGAGCTTACGAGCAGTACTTC
.	TRBV15	few	TRBJ2-7	CATSRDLRDRSSYEQYF	TGTGCCACCAGCAGAGACCTCCGCGACAGAAGCTCCTACGAGCAGTACTTC
TRBD1	TRBV28	few	TRBJ2-5	CASSFKGGRIETQYF	TGTGCCAGCAGTTTTAAAGGGGGCCGGATTGAGACCCAGTACTTC
TRBD1	TRBV10-1	few	TRBJ2-7	CASSETKTGNNEQYF	TGCGCCAGCAGTGAGACGAAGACAGGGAACAACGAGCAGTACTTC
.	TRBV28	few	TRBJ2-5	CASSAVQETQYF	TGTGCCAGCTCCGCAGTCCAAGAGACCCAGTACTTC
.	TRBV10-3	.	TRBJ2-5	CAISEGPETQYF	TGTGCCATCAGTGAGGGCCCAGAGACCCAGTACTTC
TRBD1	TRBV29-1	few	TRBJ1-4	CSVRRAGGEKLFF	TGCAGCGTCCGTAGAGCAGGGGGGGAAAAACTGTTTTTT
.	TRBV30	few	TRBJ2-7	CAWSVNTWEQYF	TGTGCCTGGAGTGTAAACACATGGGAGCAGTACTTC
.	TRBV27	.	TRBJ1-2	CASSSGGAYGYTF	TGTGCCAGCAGTTCAGGTGGGGCCTATGGCTACACCTTC
.	TRBV7-2	few	TRBJ1-5	CASSLGPGQSQPQHF	TGTGCCAGCAGCCTGGGGCCCGGCCAGAGTCAGCCCCAGCATTTT
TRBD2	TRBV30	few	TRBJ2-7	CAWAGGRSNSNYEQYF	TGTGCCTGGGCGGGGGGCCGAAGCAATTCGAACTACGAGCAGTACTTC
.	TRBV29-1	few	TRBJ1-1	CSVAGLLNTEAFF	TGCAGCGTCGCGGGACTATTGAACACTGAAGCTTTCTTT
.	TRBV5-4	.	TRBJ1-3	CASSLYGGGTIYF	TGTGCCAGCAGCTTGTACGGGGGTGGGACCATATATTTT
TRBD1	TRBV18	.	TRBJ2-1	CASSKDRLYNEQFF	TGTGCCAGCTCAAAGGACAGGCTCTACAATGAGCAGTTCTTC
.	TRBV29-1	.	TRBJ1-1	CSGRAVSTEAFF	TGCAGCGGGAGGGCAGTTTCCACTGAAGCTTTCTTT
TRBD2	TRBV14	.	TRBJ2-1	CASSQRRAGGSYNEQFF	TGTGCCAGCAGCCAGAGAAGAGCGGGAGGCTCCTACAATGAGCAGTTCTTC
TRBD1	TRBV7-2	few	TRBJ2-7	CASSWNRGPYEQYF	TGTGCCAGCAGTTGGAATAGGGGGCCCTACGAGCAGTACTTC
.	TRBV28	.	TRBJ1-1	CASSGWGLNTEAFF	TGTGCCAGCAGTGGCTGGGGCTTGAACACTGAAGCTTTCTTT
.	TRBV19	.	TRBJ2-1	CASSTVDSYNEQFF	TGTGCCAGTAGCACAGTGGACTCTTACAATGAGCAGTTCTTC
TRBD2	TRBV2	few	TRBJ2-3	CASRLAGVHTDTQYF	TGTGCCAGCAGACTAGCGGGAGTTCACACAGATACGCAGTATTTT
.	TRBV28	.	TRBJ2-7	CASHSPYEQYF	TGTGCCAGCCATAGTCCCTACGAGCAGTACTTC
.	TRBV4-1	few	TRBJ2-3	CASSRIGGASADTQYF	TGCGCCAGCAGCCGGATCGGTGGAGCGTCGGCAGATACGCAGTATTTT
TRBD2	TRBV28	.	TRBJ2-7	CASRSASIGGGYEQYF	TGTGCCAGCCGAAGCGCTAGTATCGGGGGGGGCTACGAGCAGTACTTC
.	TRBV30	few	TRBJ1-1	CAWSLGRTEAFF	TGTGCCTGGAGTTTAGGGAGGACTGAAGCTTTCTTT
TRBD1	TRBV9	.	TRBJ2-5	CASSVLGDSQETQYF	TGTGCCAGCAGCGTTCTAGGGGACAGCCAAGAGACCCAGTACTTC
TRBD1	TRBV5-8	few	TRBJ1-2	CASSSYRDRVYGYTF	TGTGCCAGCAGCTCATACCGGGACAGAGTCTATGGCTACACCTTC
.	TRBV27	few	TRBJ2-2	CASGLTRGNTGELFF	TGTGCCAGCGGCCTAACCCGGGGGAACACCGGGGAGCTGTTTTTT
TRBD2	TRBV30	few	TRBJ2-1	CAWSGGLAGLSSYNEQFF	TGTGCCTGGAGTGGGGGACTAGCGGGGCTGAGCTCCTACAATGAGCAGTTCTTC
.	TRBV30	.	TRBJ1-1	CAWGGKGRGEAFF	TGTGCCTGGGGGGGGAAAGGCCGTGGTGAAGCTTTCTTT
.	TRBV2	few	TRBJ2-1	CASSPIGQPIYNEQFF	TGTGCCAGCAGTCCGATAGGACAACCCATATACAATGAGCAGTTCTTC